A single sample gave rise to the 16 T cell receptor beta chains below, sequenced in a study of stem cell transplantation in POMP-related autoinflammatory disease. The data were produced by immunoSEQ multiplex PCR, yet TCRdb's version contains in-frame clones alone and is incomplete. The sample yields more than 4,000 clones, 80% to 95% seen once. The source was CD8+ T cells from PBMCs, collected after stem cell transplantation. The receptors here all came from a human patient with POMP-related autoinflammation and immune dysregulation (PRAID). Some T cells may be transferred from the graft donor.

This rearrangement joins TRBV19 to TRBJ1-6; 10 positions agree with TRBD1. The CDR3 covers 14 residues. The germline gives CDR1 LNHDA, CDR2 SQIVND (reference sequence). Trimming removed 5 bases from V and 9 bases from J; junction bases left unmatched: 4. This CDR3 is CASSFGTGVSPLHF. DNA for the CDR3: TGTGCCAGTAGTTTCGGGACAGGGGTTTCACCCCTCCACTTT.

J is TRBJ2-3 and V is TRBV4-2, with 10 bases matching TRBD2. After removal of 0 bases from V and 3 bases from J, the junction contained 6 bases not matched to a gene. This CDR3 comprises 17 residues. Looked up from germline, CDR1 is LGHNA and CDR2 is YNFKEQ. The DNA for the CDR3 is TGTGCCAGCAGCCAAGATCTATTTAGCGGGAGGACAGATACGCAGTATTTT. It encodes CASSQDLFSGRTDTQYF.

The V and J genes are TRBV6-4 and TRBJ2-7, with D uncertain. Germline CDR1 is MRHNA and CDR2 is SNTAGT. V was trimmed by 4 bases and J by 0 bases, leaving 16 bases between them. CDR3 length: 16 amino acids. Here the CDR3 DNA reads TGTGCCAGCAGTGCTCCTGGAGCGCCCGACTCCTACGAGCAGTACTTC. As protein: CASSAPGAPDSYEQYF.

The V gene is TRBV6-4, the J gene TRBJ2-1, with 8 positions matching TRBD2. The CDR3 is made up of 17 amino acids. The germline V gene encodes CDR1 MRHNA and CDR2 SNTAGT. The ends lost 5 bases at V and 5 bases at J; junction bases unmatched: 14. The CDR3 nucleotides read TGTGCCAGCAGTCCTAAAAAGCGGGAGTCCGGCAACAATGAGCAGTTCTTC. Amino acids: CASSPKKRESGNNEQFF.

This clone appeared once. The chain couples TRBV9 to TRBJ2-7; possible D gene TRBD2, 6 bases. Germline V lookup: CDR1 SGDLS, CDR2 YYNGEE. The germline V and J ends were trimmed by 4 bases and 0 bases, with 14 bases remaining between them. The CDR3 runs 15 residues. This CDR3 reads CASSNRDSSSYEQYF. The CDR3 coding sequence is TGTGCCAGCAGCAACCGGGACTCCAGCTCCTACGAGCAGTACTTC.

V is TRBV10-2 and J is TRBJ1-1; perhaps TRBD1 as D (5 bases). Germline CDR1 reads WSHSY; CDR2 reads SAAADI. The ends were cut back, 6 bases at V and 4 bases at J, with 18 bases in the middle. This CDR3 is built from 15 residues. CDR3 residues: CASSPVGGASTEAFF. CDR3 bases: TGCGCCAGCAGCCCCGTGGGAGGGGCATCCACTGAAGCTTTCTTT.

The chain has TRBV24-1 and TRBJ2-3; unclear D gene. The CDR3 extends over 13 amino acids. The V gene lost 3 bases and the J gene lost 6 bases, with 9 bases spanning the gap. CDR1 is KGHDR and CDR2 is SFDVKD in the germline V gene. Written as DNA, the CDR3 is TGTGCCACCAGTGATCCCCCCGGCGATACGCAGTATTTT. Amino acid sequence: CATSDPPGDTQYF.

The chain is built from TRBV7-9 and TRBJ2-1; either TRBD1 or TRBD2 may supply D (5 bases each). This CDR3 has 13 amino acids. Germline CDR1 and CDR2: SEHNR and FQNEAQ (reference sequence). V lost 11 bases and J lost 8, with 19 bases in between. The CDR3 coding sequence is TGTGCCTCCGGGGCTAGTGAAAACGATGAGCAGTTCTTC. It yields the protein CASGASENDEQFF.

The rearrangement uses TRBV5-4 and TRBJ2-7; 15 bases map to TRBD2. CDR3 size: 17 residues. The V gene's germline CDR1 is SGHNT and CDR2 YYREEE (reference sequence). With 4 bases clipped from V and 2 bases from J, the junction kept 7 bases outside the gene matches. CDR3 protein: CASSVKGLAGGAYEQYF. The CDR3 DNA follows: TGTGCCAGCAGCGTTAAGGGACTAGCGGGAGGAGCCTACGAGCAGTACTTC.

J is TRBJ2-7 and V is TRBV2; 7 nucleotides line up with TRBD1. The CDR3 is made up of 13 amino acids. With V trimmed by 11 bases and J by 2 bases, 9 bases remained unmatched. Germline V gives CDR1 SNHLY, CDR2 FYNNEI. In nucleotides, the CDR3 is TGTGCCGCACGGACAGGCGATGCCTACGAGCAGTACTTC. Protein product: CAARTGDAYEQYF.

The rearrangement links TRBV7-9 to TRBJ1-4; 7 bases map to TRBD1. V shed 8 bases, J shed 4 bases, and the junction held 16 bases outside the gene matches. This CDR3 region has 17 residues. CDR1 SEHNR and CDR2 FQNEAQ come from the germline V gene (reference sequence). DNA of the CDR3: TGTGCCAGCGGACCCTTTGAGACAGGGAGTTTTAATGAAAAACTGTTTTTT. Translating it yields CASGPFETGSFNEKLFF.

The chain couples TRBV27 to TRBJ2-1; unclear D gene. Trimming took off 3 bases at V and 5 bases at J, with 14 bases between the two ends. Germline V gives CDR1 MNHEY, CDR2 SMNVEV (reference sequence). The CDR3 contains 15 residues. This CDR3 reads CASSLVPPYDNEQFF. CDR3 DNA sequence: TGTGCCAGCAGTTTGGTTCCCCCTTATGACAATGAGCAGTTCTTC.

This chain joins TRBV18 and TRBJ2-1; TRBD2 might be the D (6 bases). This CDR3 comprises 16 residues. Germline-derived CDR1 and CDR2 are KGHSH and LQKENI. The ends were cut back, 4 bases at V and 5 bases at J, with 18 bases in the middle. In nucleotides, the CDR3 is TGTGCCAGCTCACTTTTCAAACGGGGCGGGAACAATGAGCAGTTCTTC. Translation: CASSLFKRGGNNEQFF.

The rearrangement links TRBV9 to TRBJ2-7, with 14 bases fitting TRBD2. CDR3 length: 15 residues. Trimming at V came to 4 bases and at J to 5 bases, leaving 5 bases not matched to a gene. The germline V gene encodes CDR1 SGDLS and CDR2 YYNGEE. CDR3 sequence: CASSHPGLAGDEQYF. As DNA, the CDR3 is TGTGCCAGCAGCCACCCGGGACTAGCGGGAGACGAGCAGTACTTC.

This chain connects TRBV4-1 to TRBJ2-7; 9 positions match TRBD2. Germline V lookup: CDR1 MGHRA, CDR2 YSYEKL. This CDR3 has 16 residues. J gave up 3 bases and V 1 base, and 7 bases lay outside the gene matches. The CDR3 sequence is CASSQGEELAGYEQYF. In DNA, the CDR3 is TGCGCCAGCAGCCAAGGAGAGGAACTAGCGGGCTACGAGCAGTACTTC.

The rearrangement joins TRBV27 to TRBJ1-1; 7 positions agree with TRBD1. Germline V CDR1 and CDR2: MNHEY, SMNVEV (reference sequence). This CDR3 is 14 amino acids long. The V segment lost 6 bases and the J segment 3 bases; nucleotides outside the gene matches: 7. CDR3 sequence: CASRPQGTYTEAFF. DNA of the CDR3: TGTGCCAGCAGACCACAGGGGACCTACACTGAAGCTTTCTTT.